This TCR beta chain originates from a study of control samples from healthy donors and cancer patients. V was clipped by 5 bases and J by 1 base, with 7 bases between them. From germline, CDR1 is KGHDR and CDR2 SFDVKD. The CDR3 runs 13 residues. Generated by immunoSEQ multiplex PCR, the TCRdb table keeps only in-frame clones and is missing some. Among over 100,000 clones listed, approximately 92% were seen once. The sequence derives from a middle-aged man in good health. This chain uses TRBV24-1 with TRBJ1-1; D is uncertain. The sequenced material came from blood. Here the CDR3 DNA reads TGTGCCACCAGTGTGCGGGAGAACACTGAAGCTTTCTTT. It specifies CATSVRENTEAFF.